Described below is a single TCR beta chain sequence and its context. As yet, its antigen is unknown. This sample was included in a study of blood T cells in healthy people across ages. Whole-study results and caveats: As naive T cell percentage varied, TCR beta diversity correlated strongly with it. Both naive CD4+ cell counts and diversity were greater in long-lived donors than in aged donors.

Through a sample-barcoded 5' primer and a J-beta primer mix, a second PCR was run for roughly 7 to 12 cycles. Each cDNA molecule was tagged by a template-switch adaptor with 12 random nucleotides. MiXCR, applied by TCRdb to the 5' RACE reads, yields one record per CDR3 protein. This table has 950,000 to 1,200,000 distinct CDR3 sequences, roughly two fifths appearing once. Each donor was a healthy Caucasian individual from Russia, aged about 6 to 95. This CDR3 has 16 residues. Germline values: CDR1 MNHEY, CDR2 SVGAGI. V was trimmed by 5 bases and J by 1 base, leaving 17 bases between them. The rearrangement uses TRBV6-5 and TRBJ1-1; D is uncertain. The source material was blood. The TCR was taken from a man in his late teens or twenties in good health. The DNA for the CDR3 is TGTGCCAGCAGTAAGGCACTACGTTCAACGAACACTGAAGCTTTCTTT. It yields the protein CASSKALRSTNTEAFF.